Here is one T cell receptor beta chain with its context. What it binds is unknown. The sample comes from a study of T cell responses to AZD1222 COVID-19 vaccine. This CDR3 spans 13 amino acids. Germline lookup yields CDR1 LNHDA and CDR2 SQIVND (reference sequence). Trimming pared 10 bases from V and 3 bases from J, leaving 15 bases between. Repertoires were generated with immunoSEQ multiplex PCR, while TCRdb's copy carries only in-frame clones and drops some. This sample has some 160,000 clones, with 90% to 95% found just once. Study results and limitations: The repertoires were collected only after the peak T cell response. The study found Spike-specific TCR breadth and depth rose after two AZD1222 doses. Baseline seropositives among AZD1222 recipients totaled only 5 to 7.

This chain links TRBV19 with TRBJ2-5; D tentatively reads TRBD1 or TRBD2 (5 bases each). This TCR was sampled from an adult in good health. The specimen comprised peripheral blood, sampled on day 0 of AZD1222 vaccination. CDR3 bases: TGTGCCACCCAAGATTGGGGGAAAGAGACCCAGTACTTC. Its protein is CATQDWGKETQYF.